The TCR beta chain under discussion was sequenced for a study of T cell repertoires in cytomegalovirus infection. The wider study: Public signatures in TCR beta pointed to CMV infection and matching HLA type. Whole-study findings and limits: Across the ex vivo response, the dominant clonotypes were HLA-C-restricted CMV-specific TCR beta clonotypes.

This clonotype showed up many times. What it binds is not known. V lost 1 base to trimming and J lost 6 bases, with 10 bases between them. Germline V gives CDR1 SGHRS, CDR2 YFSETQ. The CDR3 covers 14 residues. TCRdb called the reads again in MiXCR, with one record for every CDR3 protein. Of approximately 300,000 distinct CDR3 sequences in the sample, roughly 28% were seen once. The TCR comes from a human donor in good health (CMV status not recorded). Some clones in this sample may be carry-over from other donors' samples. The sample here was cultured PBMCs, taken from culture after CMV antigen stimulation. J is TRBJ1-4 and V is TRBV5-1, with D unclear. The chain's CDR3 is CASSLLLSDEKLFF. The DNA for the CDR3 is TGCGCCAGCAGCTTGCTGCTGTCAGATGAAAAACTGTTTTTT.